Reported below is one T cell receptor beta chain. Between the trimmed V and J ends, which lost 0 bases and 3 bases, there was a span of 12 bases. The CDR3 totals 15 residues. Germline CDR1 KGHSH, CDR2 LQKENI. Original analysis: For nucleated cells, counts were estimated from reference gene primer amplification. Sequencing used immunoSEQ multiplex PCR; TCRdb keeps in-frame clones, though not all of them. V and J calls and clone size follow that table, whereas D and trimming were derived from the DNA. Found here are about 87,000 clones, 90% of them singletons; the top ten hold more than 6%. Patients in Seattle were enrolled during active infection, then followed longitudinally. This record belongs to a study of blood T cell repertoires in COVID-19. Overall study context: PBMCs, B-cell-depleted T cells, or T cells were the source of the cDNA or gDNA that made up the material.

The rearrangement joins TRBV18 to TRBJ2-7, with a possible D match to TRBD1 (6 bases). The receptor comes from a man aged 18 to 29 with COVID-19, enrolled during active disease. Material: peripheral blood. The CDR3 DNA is TGTGCCAGCTCACCACCATCGGTACAGGGCTACGAGCAGTACTTC. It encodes CASSPPSVQGYEQYF.